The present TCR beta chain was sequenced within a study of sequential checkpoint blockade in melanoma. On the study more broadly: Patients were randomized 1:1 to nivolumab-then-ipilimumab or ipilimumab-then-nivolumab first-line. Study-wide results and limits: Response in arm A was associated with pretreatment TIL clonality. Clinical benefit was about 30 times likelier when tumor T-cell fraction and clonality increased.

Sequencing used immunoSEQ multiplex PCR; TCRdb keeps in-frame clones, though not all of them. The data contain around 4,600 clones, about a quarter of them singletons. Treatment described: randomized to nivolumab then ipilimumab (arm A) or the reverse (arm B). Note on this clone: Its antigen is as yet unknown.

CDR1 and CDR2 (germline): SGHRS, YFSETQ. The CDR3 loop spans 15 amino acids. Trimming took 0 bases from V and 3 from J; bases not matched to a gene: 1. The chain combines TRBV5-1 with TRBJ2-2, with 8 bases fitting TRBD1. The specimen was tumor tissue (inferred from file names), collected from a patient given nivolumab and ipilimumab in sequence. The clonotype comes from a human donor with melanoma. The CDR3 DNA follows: TGCGCCAGCAGCTTGGGGACAGGGCACACCGGGGAGCTGTTTTTT. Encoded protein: CASSLGTGHTGELFF.